The 13 T cell receptor beta chains in this list originate from one sample, sequenced in a study of cytomegalovirus exposure and HLA in healthy donors. TCRdb's copy holds only in-frame clones and misses some; the assay was immunoSEQ multiplex PCR. Counted here are under 150,000 clones, about four fifths occurring once; the ten biggest clones make up more than 1.4%. The sample comprised PBMCs. The receptors originated from a woman under 40 in good health and CMV-seronegative.

This chain uses TRBV7-2 with TRBJ2-5; tentatively, D is TRBD2 (6 bases). Trimming stripped 2 bases from V and 0 bases from J, with 10 bases between. CDR3 length: 15 residues. Per germline, CDR1 SGHTA and CDR2 FQGNSA. The CDR3 loop is CASSLRGTYQETQYF. The CDR3 DNA reads TGTGCCAGCAGCTTACGCGGGACTTACCAAGAGACCCAGTACTTC.

V usage is TRBV7-3 and J usage is TRBJ2-2, with TRBD2 as a possible D gene (6 bases). CDR3 size: 15 residues. V was pared by 4 bases and J by 5 bases, with 14 bases between. Looked up from germline, CDR1 is SGHTA and CDR2 is FQGTGA. In DNA, the CDR3 is TGTGCCAGCAGCTCAGACAACCGGGGGACCGGGGAGCTGTTTTTT. Its translation: CASSSDNRGTGELFF.

The J gene is TRBJ2-7, the V gene TRBV9; 11 nucleotides line up with TRBD2. The CDR3 covers 14 residues. The germline CDR1 and CDR2 sequences are SGDLS and YYNGEE. V shed 2 bases, J shed 6 bases, and the junction held 4 bases outside the gene matches. CDR3 sequence reads: CASSVSGGAIEQYF. As DNA, the CDR3 is TGTGCCAGCAGCGTTAGCGGGGGGGCCATCGAGCAGTACTTC.

This sequence joins TRBV6-5 and TRBJ1-5; a possible D gene is TRBD1 (6 bases). V lost 2 bases to trimming and J lost 3 bases, with 8 bases between them. This CDR3 region has 14 residues. The germline V gene encodes CDR1 MNHEY and CDR2 SVGAGI. CDR3 residues: CASSYGQYNQPQHF. The CDR3 nucleotides are TGTGCCAGCAGTTACGGACAGTACAATCAGCCCCAGCATTTT.

The chain joins TRBV18 to TRBJ1-1; perhaps TRBD1 as D (6 bases). This CDR3 has 14 amino acids. Trimming removed 3 bases at V and 3 bases at J, with 11 bases between. Per germline, CDR1 KGHSH and CDR2 LQKENI. CDR3 amino acids: CASSPQAGDTEAFF. In DNA form, the CDR3 reads TGTGCCAGCTCACCTCAGGCAGGGGACACTGAAGCTTTCTTT.

This clone was picked up many times. The chain links TRBV9 to TRBJ1-5, with D perhaps matching TRBD1 (5 bases). Germline-derived CDR1 and CDR2 are SGDLS and YYNGEE. The V end lost 3 bases, the J end lost 3 bases, and 10 bases lay between the germline ends. This CDR3 has 14 amino acids. Written as DNA, the CDR3 is TGTGCCAGCAGCGCCGACAGTTCCAATCAGCCCCAGCATTTT. Residues: CASSADSSNQPQHF. The whole variable domain, remainder taken from reference TRBV9 and TRBJ1-5, is DSGVTQTPKHLITATGQRVTLRCSPRSGDLSVYWYQQSLDQGLQFLIQYYNGEERAKGNILERFSAQQFPDLHSELNLSSLELGDSALYFCASSADSSNQPQHFGDGTRLSIL.

The gene calls are TRBV15 and TRBJ2-3, with 9 nucleotides matching TRBD1. Trimming cost V 5 bases and J 5 bases; bases outside gene matches: 5. The CDR3 has 14 residues. Germline loops: CDR1 LNHNV, CDR2 YYDKDF (reference sequence). The CDR3 DNA sequence: TGTGCCACCAGCTTGACAGGGGGGGGAGATACGCAGTATTTT. Encoded protein: CATSLTGGGDTQYF.

This rearrangement joins TRBV7-2 to TRBJ1-1; D remains ambiguous. V lost 1 base to trimming and J lost 6 bases, with 12 bases between them. From germline, CDR1 is SGHTA and CDR2 FQGNSA. This CDR3 has 14 amino acids. CDR3 in amino acids: CASSLGGTRSEAFF. The CDR3 coding sequence is TGTGCCAGCAGCTTAGGCGGAACGCGGTCTGAAGCTTTCTTT.

The chain employs TRBV5-1 and TRBJ2-1, with 8 bases fitting TRBD2. Trimming removed 7 bases from V and 4 bases from J; junction bases left unmatched: 10. Germline loops: CDR1 SGHRS, CDR2 YFSETQ. The CDR3 totals 15 residues. As DNA, the CDR3 is TGCGCCAGCCCTTGCGGGGGGCGGGCTTACAATGAGCAGTTCTTC. Translating it yields CASPCGGRAYNEQFF.

This chain uses TRBV11-2 with TRBJ2-1, with 7 bases identical to TRBD2. The ends lost 0 bases at V and 6 bases at J; junction bases unmatched: 5. The CDR3 has 15 amino acids. Germline CDR1 and CDR2: SGHAT and FQNNGV. In DNA form, the CDR3 reads TGTGCCAGCAGCTTAGACGGGGGGAAACGCAATGAGCAGTTCTTC. Translated: CASSLDGGKRNEQFF.

The chain is built from TRBV30 and TRBJ1-4; a possible D gene is TRBD1 (5 bases). CDR3 size: 12 residues. The germline CDR1 and CDR2 sequences are GTSNPN and SVGIG (reference sequence). The V and J ends lost 7 bases and 8 bases respectively, with 14 bases between them. CDR3 region: CASVRAREKLFF. The CDR3 nucleotides are TGTGCCTCAGTCAGGGCGCGAGAAAAACTGTTTTTT.

V is TRBV5-1 and J is TRBJ1-2; D may be TRBD1 (5 bases). The CDR3 has 16 amino acids. V gave up 2 bases and J gave up 7 bases, with 21 bases separating them. Germline V gene sequence: CDR1 SGHRS, CDR2 YFSETQ. CDR3 protein: CASSFSSDQGRSGYTF. CDR3 nucleotides: TGCGCCAGCAGCTTCTCCTCCGATCAGGGTCGATCTGGCTACACCTTC.

This chain joins TRBV28 and TRBJ1-1; D is possibly TRBD1 (5 bases). CDR3 length equals 12 residues. The V and J ends lost 2 bases and 7 bases respectively, with 8 bases between them. CDR1 MDHEN and CDR2 SYDVKM come from the germline V gene. CDR3 region: CASSLRGSEAFF. The CDR3, as DNA: TGTGCCAGCAGTTTAAGGGGCAGTGAAGCTTTCTTT.